Listed below are T cell receptor beta chains from one sample, sequenced in a study of blood T cell repertoires in COVID-19. Here immunoSEQ multiplex PCR was the method, and the copy in TCRdb shows in-frame clones only, minus some. This repertoire shows some 230,000 clones, 82% found once; its top ten account for roughly 15%. Sequences were obtained from PBMCs or T cells enriched from blood (not recorded which). The source of these receptors is a man aged 35-49 years who had recovered from COVID-19. Both conserved end residues are part of each CDR3. The D gene is left open where the match is weak. A clone size is listed for some rows: how often the clone was seen (once, few, many), or a class if it is expanded.

abundance | j_gene | v_gene | d_gene | CDR3nt | CDR3aa
few | TRBJ2-1 | TRBV7-3 | TRBD1 | TGTGCCAGCAGCTTGTCAGGGGGCACTCGGAACAATGAGCAGTTCTTC | CASSLSGGTRNNEQFF
. | TRBJ2-7 | TRBV12-3/TRBV12-4 | . | TGTGCCAGCAGTTTAGCGAGGCGGGGCGAGCAGTACTTC | CASSLARRGEQYF
few | TRBJ2-2 | TRBV7-2 | . | TGTGCCAGCAGCTTCAGCAGGGAAGGGGAGCTGTTTTTT | CASSFSREGELFF
. | TRBJ1-2 | TRBV29-1 | . | TGCAGCGTTGAGGACAGCAATTATGGCTACACCTTC | CSVEDSNYGYTF
. | TRBJ2-5 | TRBV9 | TRBD1 | TGTGCCAGCAGCGTAGCAGGGGGCAAAGAGACCCAGTACTTC | CASSVAGGKETQYF
once | TRBJ2-2 | TRBV3-1/TRBV3-2 | TRBD2 | TGTGCCAGCAGCCAGATCGGACTAGCGGGGGCCGGGGAGCTGTTTTTT | CASSQIGLAGAGELFF
once | TRBJ1-2 | TRBV6-6 | . | TGTGCCAGCAGCTCCGTATCCGGGACTAACTATGGCTACACCTTC | CASSSVSGTNYGYTF
. | TRBJ1-3 | TRBV28 | . | TGTGCCAGCAGTTCCCAGGGGAGGGAAAACACCATATATTTT | CASSSQGRENTIYF
. | TRBJ2-7 | TRBV15 | TRBD2 | TGTGCCACCAGCAGAGTGGTGGTAGCGGGAGTAATCTCCTACGAGCAGTACTTC | CATSRVVVAGVISYEQYF
. | TRBJ2-2 | TRBV29-1 | . | TGCAGCGTTGGGGTGGGCTCTTACACCGGGGAGCTGTTTTTT | CSVGVGSYTGELFF
. | TRBJ2-7 | TRBV12-3/TRBV12-4 | . | TGTGCCAGCAGTTTGAATCCCAGCTACGAGCAGTACTTC | CASSLNPSYEQYF
. | TRBJ2-5 | TRBV7-6 | . | TGTGCCAGCAGCTTACTCTCCAGGGCCGAAGAGACCCAGTACTTC | CASSLLSRAEETQYF
. | TRBJ2-5 | TRBV6-2/TRBV6-3 | TRBD2 | TGTGCCAGCAGTCGCCACCAACTAGCGGGGGGAGGGGAGACCCAGTACTTC | CASSRHQLAGGGETQYF
few | TRBJ1-6 | TRBV18 | TRBD1 | TGTGCCAGCTCACCACCGCGACAGGGGGATGGGGCCCTCCACTTT | CASSPPRQGDGALHF
. | TRBJ2-1 | TRBV3-1/TRBV3-2 | . | TGTGCCAGCAGCCACCCGAGAGGGGGAGGGCCGAGGAATGAGCAGTTCTTC | CASSHPRGGGPRNEQFF
. | TRBJ1-5 | TRBV27 | . | TGTGCCAGCAGTCCAGGGTGGACTCAGCCCCAGCATTTT | CASSPGWTQPQHF
. | TRBJ2-1 | TRBV4-3 | . | TGCGCCAGCAGCCATCGCCACGGAGGCTCCTACAATGAGCAGTTCTTC | CASSHRHGGSYNEQFF
. | TRBJ1-2 | TRBV10-3 | TRBD1 | TGTGCCACCGGGACAGAAGCTAACTATGGCTACACCTTC | CATGTEANYGYTF
. | TRBJ1-2 | TRBV5-4 | TRBD1 | TGTGCCAGCAGCTCTCCGGGACAGGGGTATAATGGCTACACCTTC | CASSSPGQGYNGYTF
. | TRBJ1-1 | TRBV19 | . | TGTGCCAGTCGGCGGCAGCCGATTCTCATGAACACTGAAGCTTTCTTT | CASRRQPILMNTEAFF
. | TRBJ2-1 | TRBV5-1 | TRBD2 | TGCGCCAGCAGTCGGGAGCGGGGGACCCAGTTCTTC | CASSRERGTQFF
. | TRBJ2-7 | TRBV24-1 | TRBD1 | TGTGCCACCTCTTCCTCCGGGACAGGGTCCTACGAGCAGTACTTC | CATSSSGTGSYEQYF
. | TRBJ2-2 | TRBV7-9 | . | TGTGCCAGCAGCTTAGGGTTAGGGGACACCGGGGAGCTGTTTTTT | CASSLGLGDTGELFF
. | TRBJ2-1 | TRBV6-4 | TRBD2 | TGTGCCAGCAGTGTTGAGCGGGAGGCCAATGAGCAGTTCTTC | CASSVEREANEQFF
. | TRBJ2-5 | TRBV3-1/TRBV3-2 | . | TGTGCCAGCAGCCTGGCGAGGGAGACCCAGTACTTC | CASSLARETQYF
. | TRBJ1-5 | TRBV7-9 | . | TGTGCCAGCAGCCACTGGGCAGGGATAGGCAATCAGCCCCAGCATTTT | CASSHWAGIGNQPQHF
. | TRBJ2-7 | TRBV7-3 | . | TGTGCCAGCAGCTTAAAGGCGGGATACTACGAGCAGTACTTC | CASSLKAGYYEQYF
. | TRBJ1-3 | TRBV14 | TRBD1 | TGTGCCAGCAGCTCTCGACAGGGAGACACCATATATTTT | CASSSRQGDTIYF
. | TRBJ1-3 | TRBV6-1 | TRBD1 | TGTGCCAGCAGTGGGTGGGTTGTTCGTCATCGGGACAGGGGAAACACCATATATTTT | CASSGWVVRHRDRGNTIYF
. | TRBJ2-7 | TRBV5-1 | TRBD2 | TGCGCCAGCAGCTTGAGCCTAGCGGGAAATTTAGACGAGCAGTACTTC | CASSLSLAGNLDEQYF
. | TRBJ1-1 | TRBV27 | TRBD1 | TGTGCCAGCAGCCTGGGACAGGGGAACACTGAAGCTTTCTTT | CASSLGQGNTEAFF
. | TRBJ1-1 | TRBV6-1 | . | TGTGCCAGCAGTGAGCGCCCGAACACTGAAGCTTTCTTT | CASSERPNTEAFF
. | TRBJ2-5 | TRBV5-1 | . | TGCGCCAGCAGCCTTTTTGAGACCCAGTACTTC | CASSLFETQYF
. | TRBJ1-2 | TRBV6-5 | . | TGTGCCAGCAGTTACGCGGCAGGGTCATATGGCTACACCTTC | CASSYAAGSYGYTF
. | TRBJ1-3 | TRBV5-1 | . | TGCGCCAGCAGCTTGTGGCAGGGAAGTGGAAACACCATATATTTT | CASSLWQGSGNTIYF
. | TRBJ1-3 | TRBV18 | . | TGTGCCAGCTCCACAGGAGCTGGAAACACCATATATTTT | CASSTGAGNTIYF
once | TRBJ1-3 | TRBV30 | . | TGTGCCTGGAGTGGTGGAACAGCTCGATCTTTAGGAAACACCATATATTTT | CAWSGGTARSLGNTIYF
. | TRBJ2-3 | TRBV7-9 | TRBD2 | TGTGCCAGCAGCCAGAGCGGGGGGGCAATAGATACGCAGTATTTT | CASSQSGGAIDTQYF
. | TRBJ2-2 | TRBV7-3 | . | TGTGCCAGCAGCTCCTTTGGCGGCGCCACCGGGGAGCTGTTTTTT | CASSSFGGATGELFF
. | TRBJ1-1 | TRBV28 | . | TGTGCCAGCAGTCCACGGACTGAAGCTTTCTTT | CASSPRTEAFF
once | TRBJ1-4 | TRBV4-3 | TRBD1 | TGCGCCAGCAGCCAATACAGGGGGAACGGTGAAAAACTGTTTTTT | CASSQYRGNGEKLFF
. | TRBJ2-7 | TRBV6-1 | TRBD2 | TGTGCCAGCAGTGAATCGAGTGGGGGGGGTGAGCAGTACTTC | CASSESSGGGEQYF
few | TRBJ2-7 | TRBV5-1 | TRBD1 | TGCGCCAGCAGCCTGGGACAGGCAAACGAGCAGTACTTC | CASSLGQANEQYF
. | TRBJ2-2 | TRBV5-1 | . | TGCGCCAGCAGCTTCGACACCGCGAACACCGGGGAGCTGTTTTTT | CASSFDTANTGELFF
once | TRBJ1-5 | TRBV27 | . | TGTGCCAGCAGTTTTAAAACGGATCAGCCCCAGCATTTT | CASSFKTDQPQHF